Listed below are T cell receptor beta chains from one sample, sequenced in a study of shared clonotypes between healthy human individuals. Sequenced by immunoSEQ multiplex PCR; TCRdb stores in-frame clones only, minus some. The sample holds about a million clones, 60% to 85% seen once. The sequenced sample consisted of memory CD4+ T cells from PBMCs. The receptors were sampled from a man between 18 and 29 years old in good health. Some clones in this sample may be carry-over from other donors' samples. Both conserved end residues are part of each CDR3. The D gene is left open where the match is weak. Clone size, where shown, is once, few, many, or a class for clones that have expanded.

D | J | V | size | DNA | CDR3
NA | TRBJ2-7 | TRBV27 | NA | TGTGCCAGCAGGGGAAGGATTGCCGAGCAGTACTTC | CASRGRIAEQYF
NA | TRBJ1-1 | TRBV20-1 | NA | TGCAGTGCGTCCGAAGCTTTCTTT | CSASEAFF
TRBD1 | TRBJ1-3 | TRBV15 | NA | TGTGCCACCAGCACCGACCGAGCCGACAGGGTAAGGAGAAACACCATATATTTT | CATSTDRADRVRRNTIYF
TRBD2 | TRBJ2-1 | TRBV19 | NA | TGTGCCAGTACGAGGACTAGCGGGTCCTACAATGAGCAGTTCTTC | CASTRTSGSYNEQFF
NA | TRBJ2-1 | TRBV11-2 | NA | TGTGCCAGCAGCTTAATCGTGGACCTCAATGAGCAGTTCTTC | CASSLIVDLNEQFF
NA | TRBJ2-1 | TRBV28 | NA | TGTGCCAGCAGTTTATCCCCTGAGTGGGCCCATAGCAATGAGCAGTTCTTC | CASSLSPEWAHSNEQFF
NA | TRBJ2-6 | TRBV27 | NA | TGTGCCAGCGGATGGAGAGGTGGGGCCAACGTCCTGACTTTC | CASGWRGGANVLTF
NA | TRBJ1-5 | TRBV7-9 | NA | TGTGCCAGCAGCTACACAGGCGGGAATCAGCCCCAGCATTTT | CASSYTGGNQPQHF
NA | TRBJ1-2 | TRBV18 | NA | TGTGCCAGCTCACCGGCGGCAGATAACTATGGCTACACCTTC | CASSPAADNYGYTF
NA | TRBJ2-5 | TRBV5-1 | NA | TGCGCCAGCAGCTTGGAGGGGGGCGGCGAGACCCAGTACTTC | CASSLEGGGETQYF
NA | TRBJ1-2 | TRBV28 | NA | TGTGCCAGCAGTTTGCACCGGGCAGACTATGGCTACACCTTC | CASSLHRADYGYTF
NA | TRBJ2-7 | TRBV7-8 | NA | TGTGCCAGCAGTCTCTCACCGGACGAGCAGTACTTC | CASSLSPDEQYF
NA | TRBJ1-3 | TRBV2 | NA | TGTGCCAGCAGTGGGGACGGAGGAAACACCATATATTTT | CASSGDGGNTIYF
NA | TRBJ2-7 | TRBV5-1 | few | TGCGCCAGCAGCCCTGACTACGAGCAGTACTTC | CASSPDYEQYF
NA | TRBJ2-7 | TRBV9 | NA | TGTGCCAGCAGCGTAGATGGGGCAGGGTTGGGCGAGCAGTACTTC | CASSVDGAGLGEQYF
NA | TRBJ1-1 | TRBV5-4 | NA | TGTGCCAGCAGCGGAGACAGCACTGAAGCTTTCTTT | CASSGDSTEAFF
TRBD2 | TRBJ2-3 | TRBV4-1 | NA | TGCGCCAGCAGCCAGCCGGGGACTAGCGGGAGGGCCGGCACAGATACGCAGTATTTT | CASSQPGTSGRAGTDTQYF
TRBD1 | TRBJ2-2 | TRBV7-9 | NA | TGTGCCAGCAGCTTATCAGGGGGTGACACCGGGGAGCTGTTTTTT | CASSLSGGDTGELFF
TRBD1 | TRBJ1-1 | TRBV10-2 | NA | TGCGCCAGCAGATCCGGGACAGGGCGGTTGGTGACTGAAGCTTTCTTT | CASRSGTGRLVTEAFF
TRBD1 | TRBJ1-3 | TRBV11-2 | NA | TGTGCCAGCAGCCTACGGACAGGCCCGGGAAACACCATATATTTT | CASSLRTGPGNTIYF
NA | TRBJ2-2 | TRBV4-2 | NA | TGTGCCAGCAGCCACGTGAGCGGAGCGAACACCGGGGAGCTGTTTTTT | CASSHVSGANTGELFF
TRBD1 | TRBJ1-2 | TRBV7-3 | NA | TGTGCCAGCAGCGCTGGACAGGGGCGAGGCTACACCTTC | CASSAGQGRGYTF
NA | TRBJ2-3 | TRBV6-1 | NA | TGTGCCAGCAGTTTAGGGGCAGATACGCAGTATTTT | CASSLGADTQYF
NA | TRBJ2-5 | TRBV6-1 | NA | TGTGCCAGCAGTGAATTAGCCCAAGAGACCCAGTACTTC | CASSELAQETQYF
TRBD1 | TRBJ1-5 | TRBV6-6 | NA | TGTGCCAGCAGTCCGACAGGGCTCAATCAGCCCCAGCATTTT | CASSPTGLNQPQHF
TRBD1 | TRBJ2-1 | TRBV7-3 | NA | TGTGCCAGCAGCAACCAGGGGGCGAATGAGCAGTTCTTC | CASSNQGANEQFF
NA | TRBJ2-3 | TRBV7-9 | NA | TGTGCCAGCAGCCACTCGGATACGCAGTATTTT | CASSHSDTQYF
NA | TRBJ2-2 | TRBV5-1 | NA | TGCGCCAGCAGCTTCGGGGATCCCACTGGGACCGGGGAGCTGTTTTTT | CASSFGDPTGTGELFF
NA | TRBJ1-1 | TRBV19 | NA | TGTGCCAGACCGGCGGGCGCAGGGCCTGAAGCTTTCTTT | CARPAGAGPEAFF
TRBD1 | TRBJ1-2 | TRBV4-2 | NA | TGTGCCAGCAGCCAAGAACCACGGACAGGGGGGCACTATGGCTACACCTTC | CASSQEPRTGGHYGYTF
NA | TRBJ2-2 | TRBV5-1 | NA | TGCGCCAGCGGGCATCGATCTAGTTTAGTTGACACCGGGGAGCTGTTTTTT | CASGHRSSLVDTGELFF
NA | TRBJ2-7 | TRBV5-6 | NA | TGTGCCAGCAGCTTGGGGGCGGGGTTCGCCTACGAGCAGTACTTC | CASSLGAGFAYEQYF
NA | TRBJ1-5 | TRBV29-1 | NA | TGCAGCGTTGGTTGGGGGGCCGATCAGCCCCAGCATTTT | CSVGWGADQPQHF
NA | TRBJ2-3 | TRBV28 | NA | TGTGCCAGCAGTACCCGTGGTGTGTTGGATACGCAGTATTTT | CASSTRGVLDTQYF
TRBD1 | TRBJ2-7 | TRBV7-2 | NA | TGTGCCAGCAGCGGGCGGACAGGGGGCGTATCCGAGCAGTACTTC | CASSGRTGGVSEQYF
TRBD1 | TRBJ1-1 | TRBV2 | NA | TGTGCCAGCAGGAGAGACAGGGAGGGTGAAGCTTTCTTT | CASRRDREGEAFF
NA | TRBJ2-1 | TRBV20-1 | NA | TGCAGTGCTGCGGCTTACAATGAGCAGTTCTTC | CSAAAYNEQFF
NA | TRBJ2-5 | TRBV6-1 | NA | TGTGCCACCAAGGAGACCCAGTACTTC | CATKETQYF
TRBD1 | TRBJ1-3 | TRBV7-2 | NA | TGTGCCAGCAGCTTAGTCGCAGGGGGCTGGGACACCATATATTTT | CASSLVAGGWDTIYF
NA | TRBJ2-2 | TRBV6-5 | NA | TGTGCCAGCAGTTATGGAACCGGGGAGCTGTTTTTT | CASSYGTGELFF
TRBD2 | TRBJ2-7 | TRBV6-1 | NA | TGTGCCAGCAGTGAGGTCGGCAGGGAGGGAGGAAAGCAGTACTTC | CASSEVGREGGKQYF
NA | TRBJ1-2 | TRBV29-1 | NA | TGCAGCGTTGAAGACGCCGGGTTTGGCTATGGCTACACCTTC | CSVEDAGFGYGYTF
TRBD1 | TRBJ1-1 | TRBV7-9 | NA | TGTGCCAGCAGCATCTCCGGGACAGGGAACACTGAAGCTTTCTTT | CASSISGTGNTEAFF
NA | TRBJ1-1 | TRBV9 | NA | TGTGCCAGCAGCGCTGATTCGCAGTACACTGAAGCTTTCTTT | CASSADSQYTEAFF
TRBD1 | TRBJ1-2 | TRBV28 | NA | TGTGCCAGGGACAGGACCTACTATGGCTACACCTTC | CARDRTYYGYTF
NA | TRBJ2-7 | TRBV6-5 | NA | TGTGCCAGCAGTTTCGGGAGTTCCTACGAGCAGTACTTC | CASSFGSSYEQYF
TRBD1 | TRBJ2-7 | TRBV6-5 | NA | TGTGCCACCACGGACAGGGGCGACGAGCAGTACTTC | CATTDRGDEQYF
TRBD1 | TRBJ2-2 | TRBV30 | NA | TGTGCCTGGAGTACCCGGGACAGCCTAACCGGGGAGCTGTTTTTT | CAWSTRDSLTGELFF
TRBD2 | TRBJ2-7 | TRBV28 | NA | TGTGCCAGCAGTTTATGGGGGGAGCGGGGTTCCGAGCAGTACTTC | CASSLWGERGSEQYF